These 5 T cell receptor beta chains came from one sample sequenced in a study of cytomegalovirus exposure and HLA in healthy donors. Primers included in the PCR were 60 Vbeta and 13 Jbeta primers. The method was immunoSEQ multiplex PCR; TCRdb's version includes in-frame clones alone and lacks a portion of them. This sample has over 95,000 clones, with 74% found just once. The sample comprised PBMCs. The receptors were sampled from a human donor in good health.

The chain is built from TRBV5-4 and TRBJ1-2; no definite D call. V lost 5 bases to trimming and J lost 4 bases, with 12 bases between them. The CDR3 consists of 13 residues. The V gene's germline CDR1 is SGHNT and CDR2 YYREEE (reference sequence). The chain's CDR3 is CASSRGMGYGYTF. In DNA, the CDR3 is TGTGCCAGCAGTCGAGGGATGGGCTATGGCTACACCTTC.

The chain recombines TRBV18 with TRBJ2-1; 9 nucleotides agree with TRBD2. This CDR3 contains 14 residues. Germline lookup yields CDR1 KGHSH and CDR2 LQKENI. The V segment lost 4 bases and the J segment 4 bases; nucleotides outside the gene matches: 2. CDR3 sequence: CASSLAGAYNEQFF. CDR3 nucleotide sequence: TGTGCCAGCTCACTAGCGGGGGCATACAATGAGCAGTTCTTC.

The rearrangement uses TRBV28 and TRBJ1-5; no definite D call. CDR3 length: 16 residues. Germline CDR1 reads MDHEN; CDR2 reads SYDVKM. With 2 bases removed from V and 4 bases from J, the gap between germline ends came to 15 bases. The CDR3 DNA reads TGTGCCAGCAGTTTAGCGGGAGGGAGAAGTAATCAGCCCCAGCATTTT. Translated: CASSLAGGRSNQPQHF.

Only a few counts were recorded for this clone. The chain combines TRBV7-9 with TRBJ2-2, with D maybe TRBD2 (6 bases). The germline V gene has CDR1 SEHNR and CDR2 FQNEAQ (reference sequence). This CDR3 has 15 amino acids. V was shortened by 11 bases and J by 7 bases, with 23 bases between the two germline ends. CDR3 region: CAVRERDLLGGELFF. CDR3 nucleotide sequence: TGTGCCGTCCGGGAGAGGGATCTGTTGGGCGGGGAGCTGTTTTTT.

The chain joins TRBV14 to TRBJ2-5, with D unclear. V lost 9 bases, J lost 1 base, and 12 bases lay in between. Looked up from germline, CDR1 is SGHDN and CDR2 is FVKESK. The CDR3 sequence is 13 residues long. DNA of the CDR3: TGTGCCAGTCAGCCAGGTACCCAAGAGACCCAGTACTTC. Protein sequence: CASQPGTQETQYF.